This T cell receptor (beta chain) was sequenced in a study of chemoradiotherapy in HPV16-positive cancers. Trimming at V came to 5 bases and at J to 1 base, leaving 8 bases not matched to a gene. Germline assignment: CDR1 LNHDA and CDR2 SQIVND (reference sequence). The CDR3 covers 17 residues. Clones were read by immunoSEQ multiplex PCR, and TCRdb kept only the in-frame ones, dropping some. The sample contains 8,000 to 10,000 clones, around 83% of which appear only once. The sequence came from a human donor with HPV-associated anogenital cancer. The chain has TRBV19 and TRBJ1-6, with 7 bases identical to TRBD1. This sample comprised tumor tissue, obtained from a patient who underwent chemoradiotherapy. The DNA for the CDR3 is TGTGCCAGTAGTTGGAACAGGGGAGGGTCCTATAATTCACCCCTCCACTTT. Its protein is CASSWNRGGSYNSPLHF.